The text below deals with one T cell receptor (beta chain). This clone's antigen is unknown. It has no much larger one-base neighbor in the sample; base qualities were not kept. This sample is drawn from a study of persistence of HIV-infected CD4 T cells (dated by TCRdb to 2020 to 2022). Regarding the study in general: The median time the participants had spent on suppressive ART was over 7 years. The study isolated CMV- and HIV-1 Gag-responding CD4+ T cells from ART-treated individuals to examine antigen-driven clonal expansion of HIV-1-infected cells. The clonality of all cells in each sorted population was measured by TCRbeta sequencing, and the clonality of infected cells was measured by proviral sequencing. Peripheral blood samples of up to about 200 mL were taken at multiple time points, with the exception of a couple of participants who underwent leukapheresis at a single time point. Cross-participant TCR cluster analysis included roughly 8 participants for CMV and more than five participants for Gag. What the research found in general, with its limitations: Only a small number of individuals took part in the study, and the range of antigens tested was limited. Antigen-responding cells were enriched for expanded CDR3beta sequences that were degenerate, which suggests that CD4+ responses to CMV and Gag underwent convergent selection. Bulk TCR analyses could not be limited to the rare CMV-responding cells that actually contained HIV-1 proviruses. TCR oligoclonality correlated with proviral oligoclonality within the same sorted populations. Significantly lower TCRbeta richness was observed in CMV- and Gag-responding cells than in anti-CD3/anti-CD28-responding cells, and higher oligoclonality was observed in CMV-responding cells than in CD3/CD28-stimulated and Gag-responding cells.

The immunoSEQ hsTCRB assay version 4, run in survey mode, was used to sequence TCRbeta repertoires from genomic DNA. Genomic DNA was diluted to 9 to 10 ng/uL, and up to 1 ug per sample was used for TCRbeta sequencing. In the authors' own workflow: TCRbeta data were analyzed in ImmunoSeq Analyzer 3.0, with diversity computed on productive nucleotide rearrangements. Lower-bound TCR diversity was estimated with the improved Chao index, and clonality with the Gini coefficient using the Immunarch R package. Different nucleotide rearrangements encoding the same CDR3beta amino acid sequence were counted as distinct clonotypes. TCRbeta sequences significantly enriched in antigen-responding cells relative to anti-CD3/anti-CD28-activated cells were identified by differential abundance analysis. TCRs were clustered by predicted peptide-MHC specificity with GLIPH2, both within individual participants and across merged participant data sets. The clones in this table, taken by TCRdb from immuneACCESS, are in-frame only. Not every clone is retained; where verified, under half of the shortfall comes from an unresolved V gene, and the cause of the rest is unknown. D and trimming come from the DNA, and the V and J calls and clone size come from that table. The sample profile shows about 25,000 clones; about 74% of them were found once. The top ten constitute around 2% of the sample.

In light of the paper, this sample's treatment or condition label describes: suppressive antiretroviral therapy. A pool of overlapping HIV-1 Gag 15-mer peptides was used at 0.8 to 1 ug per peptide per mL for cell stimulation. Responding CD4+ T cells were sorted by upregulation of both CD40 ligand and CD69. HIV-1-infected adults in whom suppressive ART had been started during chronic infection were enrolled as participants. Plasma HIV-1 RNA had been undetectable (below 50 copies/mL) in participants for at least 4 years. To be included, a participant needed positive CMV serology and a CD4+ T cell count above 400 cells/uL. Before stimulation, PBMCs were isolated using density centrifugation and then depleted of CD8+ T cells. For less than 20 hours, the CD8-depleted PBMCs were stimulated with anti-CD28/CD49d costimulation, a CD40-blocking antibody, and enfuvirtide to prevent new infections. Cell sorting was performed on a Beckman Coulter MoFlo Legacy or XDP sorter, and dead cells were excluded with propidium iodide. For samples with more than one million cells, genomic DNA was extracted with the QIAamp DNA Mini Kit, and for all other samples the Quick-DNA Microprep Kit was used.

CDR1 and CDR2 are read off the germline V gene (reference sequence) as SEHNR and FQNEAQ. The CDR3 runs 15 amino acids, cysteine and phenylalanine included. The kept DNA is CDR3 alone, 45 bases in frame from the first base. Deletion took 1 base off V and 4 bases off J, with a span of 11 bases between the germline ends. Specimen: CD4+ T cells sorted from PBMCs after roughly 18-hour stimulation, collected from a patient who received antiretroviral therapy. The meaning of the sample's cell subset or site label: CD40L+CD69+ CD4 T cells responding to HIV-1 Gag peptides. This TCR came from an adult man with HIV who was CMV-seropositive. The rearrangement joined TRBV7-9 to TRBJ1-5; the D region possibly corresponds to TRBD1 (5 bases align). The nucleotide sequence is TGTGCCAGCAGCTTAGACGGACAAAGTAATCAGCCCCAGCATTTT. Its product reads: CASSLDGQSNQPQHF.